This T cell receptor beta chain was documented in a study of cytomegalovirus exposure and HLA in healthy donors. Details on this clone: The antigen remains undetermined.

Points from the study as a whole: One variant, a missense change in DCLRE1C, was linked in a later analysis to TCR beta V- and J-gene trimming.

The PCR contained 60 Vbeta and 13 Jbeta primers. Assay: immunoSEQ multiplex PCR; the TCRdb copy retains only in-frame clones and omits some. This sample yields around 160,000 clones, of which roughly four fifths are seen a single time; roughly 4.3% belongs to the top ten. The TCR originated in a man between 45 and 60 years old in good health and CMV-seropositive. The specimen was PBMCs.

CDR3 in amino acids: CASSFGTGSSGNTIYF. Here the CDR3 DNA reads TGTGCCAGCAGCTTCGGGACAGGGAGCTCTGGAAACACCATATATTTT. The chain joins TRBV5-6 to TRBJ1-3; 9 nucleotides align to TRBD1. The CDR3 extends over 16 amino acids. The junction had 3 bases not matched to a gene; V was cut back by 2 bases and J by 0 bases. Germline CDR1 reads SGHDT; CDR2 reads YYEEEE.